These 7 T cell receptor beta chains share one sample of origin, sequenced in a study of PD-1 blockade in mismatch repair-deficient tumors. The data were produced by immunoSEQ multiplex PCR, yet TCRdb's version contains in-frame clones alone and is incomplete. Found here are 30,000 to 40,000 clones, around 80% of them singletons; the top ten hold 3% to 4%. The starting material was PBMCs, obtained less than 7 weeks after starting pembrolizumab. These receptors were collected from an adult with mismatch repair-deficient cancer.

The chain recombines TRBV2 with TRBJ1-5; the D gene is possibly TRBD1 (6 bases). The CDR3 runs 14 residues. Germline V gene data show CDR1 as SNHLY and CDR2 as FYNNEI. Trimming left V 4 bases short and J 7 bases short, with 14 bases between. CDR3 coding DNA: TGTGCCAGCAGTGGTCAGGGGCTGAGACAGCCCCAGCATTTT. Residues: CASSGQGLRQPQHF.

The chain combines TRBV7-2 with TRBJ2-5; 10 bases map to TRBD2. Trimming removed 5 bases from V and 5 bases from J; junction bases left unmatched: 8. The length of the CDR3 is 15 residues. The V gene's germline CDR1 is SGHTA and CDR2 FQGNSA. The CDR3 spells CASSPIAGGVETQYF. For the CDR3, the DNA is TGTGCCAGCAGCCCTATAGCGGGAGGAGTGGAGACCCAGTACTTC.

J is TRBJ1-1 and V is TRBV5-6; D gene unclear. The CDR3 contains 13 residues. The germline V and J ends were trimmed by 0 bases and 7 bases, with 10 bases remaining between them. Looked up from germline, CDR1 is SGHDT and CDR2 is YYEEEE. In nucleotides, the CDR3 is TGTGCCAGCAGCTTGGGGTGGGCCTTTGAAGCTTTCTTT. It codes for CASSLGWAFEAFF.

J is TRBJ2-5 and V is TRBV4-2; a weak D match, TRBD2 (5 bases). Trimming stripped 5 bases from V and 5 bases from J, with 12 bases between. Germline values: CDR1 LGHNA, CDR2 YNFKEQ. The CDR3 is 13 residues long. The CDR3 nucleotides read TGTGCCAGCAGCTTCGGGGTCGGGGAGACCCAGTACTTC. This translates into CASSFGVGETQYF.

The genes are TRBV18 and TRBJ1-1; TRBD1 matches at 9 bases. Trimming cost V 5 bases and J 5 bases; bases outside gene matches: 6. In germline, CDR1 is KGHSH, CDR2 LQKENI. The CDR3 length is 14 residues. CDR3 coding DNA: TGTGCCAGCTCATCCGGACAGGGGCGAACTGAAGCTTTCTTT. Its protein is CASSSGQGRTEAFF.

This chain links TRBV2 with TRBJ2-7; tentatively, D is TRBD1 (6 bases). The CDR3 extends over 12 amino acids. Germline V gene data show CDR1 as SNHLY and CDR2 as FYNNEI. Between the trimmed V and J ends, which lost 6 bases and 4 bases, there was a span of 10 bases. This chain's CDR3 is CASSAQGYEQYF. For the CDR3, the DNA is TGTGCCAGCAGCGCACAGGGTTACGAGCAGTACTTC.

The rearrangement joins TRBV7-2 to TRBJ2-1; 8 positions match TRBD2. J lost 4 bases, V lost 5 bases, and 10 bases had no gene match. The CDR3 covers 16 residues. Germline V gives CDR1 SGHTA, CDR2 FQGNSA. CDR3 amino acids: CASSAATSGLYNEQFF. In DNA, the CDR3 is TGTGCCAGCAGCGCAGCCACTAGCGGTTTATACAATGAGCAGTTCTTC.